This T cell receptor (beta chain) was sequenced in a study of vaccination and CD4 T cells after COVID-19. On the study more broadly: For each participant, vaccination comprised two doses of either the BNT162b2 or the mRNA-1273 vaccine.

Germline V gene lookup returns CDR1 SNHLY and CDR2 FYNNEI. V was pared by 1 base and J by 5 bases, with 6 bases of the junction left unmatched. CDR3 size: 15 residues. Treatment in this sample: roughly 11-day PBMC culture with coronavirus spike peptide pools or control peptides (ViraFEST assay). ViraFEST expanded antigen-specific T cells with peptide pools, then sequenced TCRs. Sequenced with the Oncomine TCR Beta short-read assay was DNA taken from cultured CD4+ T cells. It was from cultured CD4+ T cells that genomic DNA was extracted. Using its own MiXCR run on the PCR reads, TCRdb lists one record per CDR3 protein. The sample lists approximately 9,700 distinct CDR3 sequences; approximately 30% were seen once. As regards this clonotype: What it binds is not known.

The J gene is TRBJ1-2, the V gene TRBV2; 8 nucleotides align to TRBD1. This specimen consisted of CD4+ T cells from blood, cultured in vitro, obtained after SARS-CoV-2 vaccination. This TCR came from a human donor who had recovered from COVID-19. CDR3 in amino acids: CASSEGTGNPYGYTF. Written as DNA, the CDR3 is TGTGCCAGCAGTGAAGGGACAGGGAACCCATATGGCTACACCTTC.